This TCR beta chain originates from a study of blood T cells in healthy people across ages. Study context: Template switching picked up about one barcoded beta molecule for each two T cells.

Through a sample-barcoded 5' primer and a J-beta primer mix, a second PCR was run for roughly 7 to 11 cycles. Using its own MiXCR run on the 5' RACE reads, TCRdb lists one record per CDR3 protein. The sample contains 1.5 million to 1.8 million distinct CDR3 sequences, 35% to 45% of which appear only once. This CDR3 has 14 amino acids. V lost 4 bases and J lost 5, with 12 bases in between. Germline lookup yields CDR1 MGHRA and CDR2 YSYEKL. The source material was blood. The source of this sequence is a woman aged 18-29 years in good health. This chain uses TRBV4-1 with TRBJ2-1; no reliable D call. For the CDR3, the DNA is TGCGCCAGCAGCCCCGGACCGAACGACAATGAGCAGTTCTTC. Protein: CASSPGPNDNEQFF.